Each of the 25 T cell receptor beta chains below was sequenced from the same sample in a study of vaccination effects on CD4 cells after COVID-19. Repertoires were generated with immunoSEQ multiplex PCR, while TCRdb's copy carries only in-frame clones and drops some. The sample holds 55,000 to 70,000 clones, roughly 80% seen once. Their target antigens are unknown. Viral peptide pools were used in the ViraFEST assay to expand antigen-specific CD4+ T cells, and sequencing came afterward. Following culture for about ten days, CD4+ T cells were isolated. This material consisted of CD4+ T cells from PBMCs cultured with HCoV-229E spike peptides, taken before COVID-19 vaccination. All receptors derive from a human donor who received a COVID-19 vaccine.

The CDR3 reads CASSALGGANTIYF. The CDR3 bases are TGTGCCAGCAGTGCTCTAGGGGGTGCAAACACCATATATTTT. The chain uses TRBV2 and TRBJ1-3, with D maybe TRBD1 (6 bases). Germline V gene lookup returns CDR1 SNHLY and CDR2 FYNNEI. CDR3 size: 14 residues. Trimming left V 4 bases short and J 6 bases short, with 13 bases between.

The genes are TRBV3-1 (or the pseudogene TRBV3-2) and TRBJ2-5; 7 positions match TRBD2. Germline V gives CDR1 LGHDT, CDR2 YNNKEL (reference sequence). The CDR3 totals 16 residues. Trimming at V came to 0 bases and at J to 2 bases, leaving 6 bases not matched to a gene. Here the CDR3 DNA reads TGTGCCAGCAGCCAAGATATGCTAGCGGAGCAAGAGACCCAGTACTTC. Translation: CASSQDMLAEQETQYF.

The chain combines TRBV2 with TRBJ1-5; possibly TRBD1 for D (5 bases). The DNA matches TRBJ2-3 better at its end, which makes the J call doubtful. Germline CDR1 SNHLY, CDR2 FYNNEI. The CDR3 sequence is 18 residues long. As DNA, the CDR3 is TGTGCCAGCAGAAAGGAATCCGCAGGGCTCAATAGCAATCAGCCCCAGTATTTT. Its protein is CASRKESAGLNSNQPQYF.

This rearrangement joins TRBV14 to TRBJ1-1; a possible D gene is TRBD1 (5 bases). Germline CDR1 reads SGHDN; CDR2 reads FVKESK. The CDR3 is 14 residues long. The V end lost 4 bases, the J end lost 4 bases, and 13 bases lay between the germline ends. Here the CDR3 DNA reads TGTGCCAGCAGCCCGTTAGGGACCTCCACTGAAGCTTTCTTT. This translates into CASSPLGTSTEAFF.

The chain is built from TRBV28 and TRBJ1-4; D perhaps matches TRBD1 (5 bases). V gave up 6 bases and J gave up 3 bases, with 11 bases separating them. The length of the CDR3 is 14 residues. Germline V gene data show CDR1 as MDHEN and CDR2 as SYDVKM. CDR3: CASSPPGSNEKLFF. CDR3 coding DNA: TGTGCCAGCAGCCCCCCAGGGTCTAATGAAAAACTGTTTTTT.

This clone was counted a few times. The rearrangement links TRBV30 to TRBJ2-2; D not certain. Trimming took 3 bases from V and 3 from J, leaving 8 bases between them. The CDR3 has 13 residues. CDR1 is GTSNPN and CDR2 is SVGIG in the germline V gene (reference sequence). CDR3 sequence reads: CAWRDRYTGELFF. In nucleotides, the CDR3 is TGTGCCTGGAGGGACCGATACACCGGGGAGCTGTTTTTT.

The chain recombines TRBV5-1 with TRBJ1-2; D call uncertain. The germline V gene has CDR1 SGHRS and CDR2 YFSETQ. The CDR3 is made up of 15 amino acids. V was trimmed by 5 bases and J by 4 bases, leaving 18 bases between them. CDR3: CASRKNPDGLYGYTF. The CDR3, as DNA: TGCGCCAGCAGGAAGAACCCGGACGGCCTCTATGGCTACACCTTC. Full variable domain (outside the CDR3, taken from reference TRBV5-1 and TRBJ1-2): KAGVTQTPRYLIKTRGQQVTLSCSPISGHRSVSWYQQTPGQGLQFLFEYFSETQRNKGNFPGRFSGRQFSNSRSEMNVSTLELGDSALYLCASRKNPDGLYGYTFGSGTRLTVV.

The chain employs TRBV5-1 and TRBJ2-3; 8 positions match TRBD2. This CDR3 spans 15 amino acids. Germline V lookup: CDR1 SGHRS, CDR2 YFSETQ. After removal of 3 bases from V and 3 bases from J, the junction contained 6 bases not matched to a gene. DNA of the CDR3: TGCGCCAGCAGCTCTGTTGCGGGGGGAACAGATACGCAGTATTTT. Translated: CASSSVAGGTDTQYF.

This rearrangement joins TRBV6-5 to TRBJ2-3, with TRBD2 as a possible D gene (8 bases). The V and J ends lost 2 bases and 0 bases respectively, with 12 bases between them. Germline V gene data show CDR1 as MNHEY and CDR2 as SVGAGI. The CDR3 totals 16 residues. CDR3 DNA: TGTGCCAGCAGTTACCGGGGGGGACAGAGCACAGATACGCAGTATTTT. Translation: CASSYRGGQSTDTQYF.

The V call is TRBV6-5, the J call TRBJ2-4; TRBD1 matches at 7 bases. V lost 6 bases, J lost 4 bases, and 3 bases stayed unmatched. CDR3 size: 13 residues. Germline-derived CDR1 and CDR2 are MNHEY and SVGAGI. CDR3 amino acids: CASRRDSKNIQYF. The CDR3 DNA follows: TGTGCCAGCAGGAGGGACAGTAAAAACATTCAGTACTTC.

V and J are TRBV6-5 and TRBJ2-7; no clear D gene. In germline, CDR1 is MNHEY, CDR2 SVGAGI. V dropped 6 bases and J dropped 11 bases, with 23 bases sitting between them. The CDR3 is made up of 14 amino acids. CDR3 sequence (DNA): TGTGCCAGCAGACATACGGCCGAGACTCGGTTGGAGTACGTC. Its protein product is CASRHTAETRLEYV.

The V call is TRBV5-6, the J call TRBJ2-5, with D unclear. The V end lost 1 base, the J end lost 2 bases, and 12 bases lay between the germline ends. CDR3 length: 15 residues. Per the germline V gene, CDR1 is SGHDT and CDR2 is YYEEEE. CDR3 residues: CASSLTVGGQETQYF. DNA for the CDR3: TGTGCCAGCAGCTTGACAGTGGGCGGTCAAGAGACCCAGTACTTC.

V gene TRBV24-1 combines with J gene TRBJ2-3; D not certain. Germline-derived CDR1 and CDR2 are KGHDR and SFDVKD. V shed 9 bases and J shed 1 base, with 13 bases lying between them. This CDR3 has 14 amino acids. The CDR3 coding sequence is TGTGCCACCGAGGTTAGCTCCGGCACAGATACGCAGTATTTT. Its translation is CATEVSSGTDTQYF.

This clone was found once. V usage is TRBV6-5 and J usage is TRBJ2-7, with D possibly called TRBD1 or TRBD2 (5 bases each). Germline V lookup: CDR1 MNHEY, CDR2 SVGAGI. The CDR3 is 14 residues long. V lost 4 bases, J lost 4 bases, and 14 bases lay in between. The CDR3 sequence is CASSSRDLGYEQYV. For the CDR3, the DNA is TGTGCCAGCAGTTCCCGGGACCTCGGGTACGAGCAGTACGTC.

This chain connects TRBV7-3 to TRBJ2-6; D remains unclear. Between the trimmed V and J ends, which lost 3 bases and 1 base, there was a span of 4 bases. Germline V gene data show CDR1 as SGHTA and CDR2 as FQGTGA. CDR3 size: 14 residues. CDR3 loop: CASSFGSGANVLTF. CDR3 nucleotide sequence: TGTGCCAGCAGCTTCGGGTCTGGGGCCAACGTCCTGACTTTC.

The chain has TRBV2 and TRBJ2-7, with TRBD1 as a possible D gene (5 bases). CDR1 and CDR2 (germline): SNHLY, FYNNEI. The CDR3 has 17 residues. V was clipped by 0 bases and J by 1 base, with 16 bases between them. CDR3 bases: TGTGCCAGCAGTGAAGCTTTGGGGCAGGGAAGATCCTACGAGCAGTACGTC. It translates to CASSEALGQGRSYEQYV.

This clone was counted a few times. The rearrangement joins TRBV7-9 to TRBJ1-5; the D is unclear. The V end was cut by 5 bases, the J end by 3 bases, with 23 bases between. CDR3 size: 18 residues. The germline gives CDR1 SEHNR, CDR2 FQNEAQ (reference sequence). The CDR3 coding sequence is TGTGCCAGCAGCCGCGAGCGGGCCGAGCAGAGATTCAATCAGCCCCAGCATTTT. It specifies CASSRERAEQRFNQPQHF.

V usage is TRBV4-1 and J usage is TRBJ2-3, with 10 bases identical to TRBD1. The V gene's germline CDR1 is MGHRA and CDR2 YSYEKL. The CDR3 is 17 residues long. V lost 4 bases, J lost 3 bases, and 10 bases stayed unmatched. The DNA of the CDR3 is TGCGCCAGCAGCCCCTTCGGCGGACAGGGGGGGACAGATACGCAGTATTTT. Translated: CASSPFGGQGGTDTQYF.

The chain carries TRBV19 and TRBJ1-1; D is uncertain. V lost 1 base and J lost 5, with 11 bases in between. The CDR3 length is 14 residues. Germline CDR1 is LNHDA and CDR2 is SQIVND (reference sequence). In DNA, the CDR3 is TGTGCCAGTAGTATAGTGCGGCTTGGGACTGAAGCTTTCTTT. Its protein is CASSIVRLGTEAFF.

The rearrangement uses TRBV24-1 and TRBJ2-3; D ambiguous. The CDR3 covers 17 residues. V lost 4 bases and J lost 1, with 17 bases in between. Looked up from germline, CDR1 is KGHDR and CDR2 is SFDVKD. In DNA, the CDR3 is TGTGCCACCAGTGACCCGACTTTAAAGAGCGGCACAGATACGCAGTATTTT. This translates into CATSDPTLKSGTDTQYF.

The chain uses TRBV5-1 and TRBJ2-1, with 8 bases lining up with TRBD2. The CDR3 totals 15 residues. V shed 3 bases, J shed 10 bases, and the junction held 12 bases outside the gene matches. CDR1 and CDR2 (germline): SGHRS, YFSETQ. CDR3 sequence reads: CASSSAGTRGEEQFF. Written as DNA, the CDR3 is TGCGCCAGCAGCTCAGCCGGGACTAGGGGAGAGGAGCAGTTCTTC.

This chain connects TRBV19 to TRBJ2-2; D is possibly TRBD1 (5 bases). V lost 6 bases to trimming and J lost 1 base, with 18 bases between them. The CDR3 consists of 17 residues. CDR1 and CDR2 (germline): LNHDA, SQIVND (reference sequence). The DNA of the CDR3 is TGTGCCAGTAGAAACCCTCAGGGTAACGTGAACACCGGGGAGCTGTTTTTT. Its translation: CASRNPQGNVNTGELFF.

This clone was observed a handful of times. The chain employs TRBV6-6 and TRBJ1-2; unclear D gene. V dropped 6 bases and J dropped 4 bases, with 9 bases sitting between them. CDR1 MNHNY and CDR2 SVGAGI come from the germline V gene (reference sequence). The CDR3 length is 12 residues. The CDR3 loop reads CASSLEGYGYTF. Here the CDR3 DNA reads TGTGCCAGCAGCCTAGAGGGCTATGGCTACACCTTC.

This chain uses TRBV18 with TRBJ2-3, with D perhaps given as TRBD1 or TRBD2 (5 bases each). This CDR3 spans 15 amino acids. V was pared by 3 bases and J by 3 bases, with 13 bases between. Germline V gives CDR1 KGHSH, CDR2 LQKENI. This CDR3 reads CASSPRDLRTDTQYF. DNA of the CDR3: TGTGCCAGCTCACCCAGGGACCTACGAACAGATACGCAGTATTTT.

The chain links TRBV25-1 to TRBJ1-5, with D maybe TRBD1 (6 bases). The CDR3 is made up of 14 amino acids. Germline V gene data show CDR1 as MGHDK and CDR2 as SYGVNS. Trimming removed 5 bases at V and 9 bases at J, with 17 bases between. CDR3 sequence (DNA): TGTGCCAGCAGTCCCGCCGGGGGGCACGGGCCCCAGCATTTT. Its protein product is CASSPAGGHGPQHF.